The 10 T cell receptor beta chains reported below all come from one sample, sequenced in a study of Ad26.COV2.S vaccination and SARS-CoV-2 variants. This table comes from immunoSEQ multiplex PCR, and its TCRdb copy is limited to in-frame clones, with some not included. The sample lists over 85,000 clones; around 82% were seen once. The starting material was peripheral blood, obtained after recovery from COVID-19. These receptor sequences come from a human donor who had recovered from COVID-19.

This clone was seen a single time. The genes are TRBV6-2 or TRBV6-3 and TRBJ2-1; D is possibly TRBD1 (6 bases). V was shortened by 5 bases and J by 3 bases, with 14 bases between the two germline ends. The CDR3 has 15 amino acids. The germline CDR1 and CDR2 sequences are MNHEY and SVGEGT. CDR3 nucleotides: TGTGCCAGCAGTGCCCTTGGGACACACTACAATGAGCAGTTCTTC. Its translation is CASSALGTHYNEQFF.

The genes are TRBV7-2 and TRBJ2-3; D is perhaps TRBD2 (7 bases). V was shortened by 1 base and J by 2 bases, with 16 bases between the two germline ends. In germline, CDR1 is SGHTA, CDR2 FQGNSA. The CDR3 has 17 residues. The CDR3, as DNA: TGTGCCAGCAGCTTAGGAGTCCGGGGGGCTTACACAGATACGCAGTATTTT. Protein product: CASSLGVRGAYTDTQYF.

This rearrangement joins TRBV12-3 or TRBV12-4 to TRBJ2-7, with a possible D match to TRBD2 (6 bases). The CDR3 contains 13 residues. V lost 5 bases and J lost 3, with 11 bases in between. CDR3 DNA: TGTGCCAGCAGTGGCCAGGGAGGCTACGAGCAGTACTTC. Translated: CASSGQGGYEQYF.

The CDR3 DNA reads TGTGCCAGCAGGAGGCCCCAGGGGGCGTACACTGAAGCTTTCTTT. Translation gives CASRRPQGAYTEAFF. The chain carries TRBV6-5 and TRBJ1-1; the match to TRBD1 covers 8 bases. V dropped 6 bases and J dropped 3; count of bases not matched to a gene: 9. Germline V CDR1 and CDR2: MNHEY, SVGAGI. The CDR3 runs to 15 residues.

This rearrangement joins TRBV5-1 to TRBJ2-3, with 7 bases fitting TRBD2. Germline lookup yields CDR1 SGHRS and CDR2 YFSETQ. The CDR3 runs 15 residues. Germline trimming cut 2 bases from V and 0 bases from J; bases unmatched to any gene: 3. In DNA form, the CDR3 reads TGCGCCAGCAGCTTCGCGGGGGTCAGCACAGATACGCAGTATTTT. It encodes CASSFAGVSTDTQYF.

The chain joins TRBV7-9 to TRBJ1-1; D call uncertain. CDR1 SEHNR and CDR2 FQNEAQ come from the germline V gene (reference sequence). Trimming took 1 base from V and 11 from J, leaving 11 bases between them. CDR3 length: 12 residues. The CDR3 region is CASSLVEGRAFF. The CDR3 nucleotides are TGTGCCAGCAGCTTAGTGGAGGGTCGGGCTTTCTTT. Full variable domain (remainder filled in from reference TRBV7-9 and TRBJ1-1): DTGVSQNPRHKITKRGQNVTFRCDPISEHNRLYWYRQTLGQGPEFLTYFQNEAQLEKSRLLSDRFSAERPKGSFSTLEIQRTEQGDSAMYLCASSLVEGRAFFGQGTRLTVV.

This clone has a single count. The V call is TRBV5-4, the J call TRBJ2-3, with a tentative D call TRBD2 (5 bases). This CDR3 is built from 15 residues. Deletions cut 0 bases from V and 3 bases from J, with 11 bases between. Germline V gives CDR1 SGHNT, CDR2 YYREEE (reference sequence). As DNA, the CDR3 is TGTGCCAGCAGCTTGGATCAGCGGAGTACAGATACGCAGTATTTT. Amino acids: CASSLDQRSTDTQYF.

This rearrangement joins TRBV12-5 to TRBJ1-4; 10 bases line up with TRBD1. The trim removed 4 bases at V and 5 bases at J, leaving 16 bases unmatched. Germline-derived CDR1 and CDR2 are LGHNT and FRNRAP. CDR3 length equals 19 residues. CDR3 sequence: CASGSPRDRGYVENEKLFF. CDR3 in DNA: TGTGCTAGTGGTTCACCTCGGGACAGGGGTTATGTCGAGAATGAAAAACTGTTTTTT.

About this clone: Other DNA sequences in the sample encode the same CDR3. The genes are TRBV19 and TRBJ1-1, with D perhaps matching TRBD1 (5 bases). CDR3 length: 14 amino acids. Germline CDR1 LNHDA, CDR2 SQIVND (reference sequence). Trimming took off 0 bases at V and 2 bases at J, with 7 bases between the two ends. CDR3 DNA sequence: TGTGCCAGTAGTATAGAGGGGCCCAACACTGAAGCTTTCTTT. Translating gives CASSIEGPNTEAFF.

This clone has just a few counts. This chain connects TRBV19 to TRBJ2-2; D unclear. The CDR3 totals 13 residues. Between the trimmed V and J ends, which lost 2 bases and 1 base, there was a span of 2 bases. Germline CDR1 LNHDA, CDR2 SQIVND (reference sequence). The CDR3 loop is CASSIKNTGELFF. Written as DNA, the CDR3 is TGTGCCAGTAGTATAAAGAACACCGGGGAGCTGTTTTTT.